What follows are 19 T cell receptor beta chains derived from one specimen sequenced in a study of T cells after yellow fever vaccination. A single record per CDR3 protein comes from TCRdb applying MiXCR to the 5' RACE reads. The repertoire holds about 220,000 distinct CDR3 sequences, roughly 6.2% seen once, with about 0.95% in the top ten. The sample was CD4+ T cells sorted from PBMCs, taken on the day of the yellow fever booster vaccination. The receptors derive from a man aged 25 to 45 who received the YFV17D yellow fever vaccine.

This chain joins TRBV5-4 and TRBJ2-3; 12 bases are a match to TRBD1. The germline CDR1 and CDR2 sequences are SGHNT and YYREEE (reference sequence). Germline trimming cut 4 bases from V and 4 bases from J; bases unmatched to any gene: 7. The CDR3 runs to 16 residues. The CDR3 loop reads CASSNMGQGASDTQYF. Here the CDR3 DNA reads TGTGCCAGCAGCAATATGGGACAGGGGGCGTCAGATACGCAGTATTTT.

This clonotype has only a few counts. The chain joins TRBV4-3 to TRBJ2-4, with TRBD2 matching 12 bases. Germline-derived CDR1 and CDR2 are LGHNA and YSLEER. V lost 0 bases, J lost 0 bases, and 9 bases stayed unmatched. This CDR3 contains 20 residues. CDR3 amino acids: CASSQETLAGGKLAKNIQYF. CDR3 sequence (DNA): TGCGCCAGCAGCCAAGAAACACTAGCGGGAGGCAAGCTAGCCAAAAACATTCAGTACTTC.

CDR3 in amino acids: CASGEQDRASYGYTF. The CDR3 coding sequence is TGTGCCAGCGGAGAGCAGGACAGGGCATCCTATGGCTACACCTTC. This chain links TRBV11-2 with TRBJ1-2, with TRBD1 matching 8 bases. The CDR3 is 15 residues long. CDR1 and CDR2 (germline): SGHAT, FQNNGV. V trimming: 8 bases; J trimming: 4 bases; junction bases outside the gene matches: 12.

This clonotype was seen ten or more times. The chain combines TRBV20-1 with TRBJ2-7, with D possibly matching TRBD2 (6 bases). The CDR3 runs to 14 residues. Trimming removed 2 bases at V and 3 bases at J, with 14 bases between. The germline V gene encodes CDR1 DFQATT and CDR2 SNEGSKA (reference sequence). CDR3 protein: CSARLSSGDYEQYF. The CDR3, as DNA: TGCAGTGCTAGATTATCCTCGGGGGACTACGAGCAGTACTTC.

This clonotype showed up many times. The rearrangement uses TRBV9 and TRBJ2-1, with TRBD2 matching over 7 bases. This CDR3 region has 15 residues. Germline CDR1 and CDR2: SGDLS and YYNGEE. The V gene end was trimmed by 0 bases and the J gene end by 5 bases; junction bases not matched to a gene: 5. This CDR3 reads CASSVGTSDDNEQFF. In nucleotides, the CDR3 is TGTGCCAGCAGCGTAGGGACTAGTGACGACAATGAGCAGTTCTTC.

This clonotype showed up many times. The chain uses TRBV27 and TRBJ2-1, with 12 nucleotides matching TRBD2. The CDR3 length is 15 residues. V shed 3 bases, J shed 9 bases, and the junction held 6 bases outside the gene matches. The germline CDR1 and CDR2 sequences are MNHEY and SMNVEV (reference sequence). This CDR3 is CASSFGLAGTTEQFF. The CDR3 bases are TGTGCCAGCAGTTTCGGACTAGCGGGAACCACTGAGCAGTTCTTC.

This clonotype showed up many times. The V gene is TRBV12-3 or TRBV12-4, the J gene TRBJ2-3; D call uncertain. Trimming shortened V by 5 bases and J by 0 bases, and 9 bases separated the two germline ends. This CDR3 has 14 residues. CDR3 sequence (DNA): TGTGCCAGCAGTAAAGACGTTAGCACAGATACGCAGTATTTT. It codes for CASSKDVSTDTQYF.

The J gene is TRBJ2-1, the V gene TRBV29-1, with D perhaps matching TRBD1 or TRBD2 (7 bases each). V lost 6 bases, J lost 9 bases, and 24 bases lay in between. Germline V lookup: CDR1 SQVTM, CDR2 ANQGSEA. CDR3 size: 15 residues. The CDR3 DNA reads TGCAGCGTGGCCAGCGGGACAGCTCGGTTGGGTGAGCAGTTCTTC. Protein: CSVASGTARLGEQFF.

The chain couples TRBV7-9 to TRBJ2-3; 12 bases are shared with TRBD2. The junction had 4 bases not matched to a gene; V was cut back by 5 bases and J by 4 bases. This CDR3 is built from 15 residues. Per germline, CDR1 SEHNR and CDR2 FQNEAQ (reference sequence). CDR3 nucleotide sequence: TGTGCCAGCAGCGTGACTAGCGGGAGAGCAGATACGCAGTATTTT. It specifies CASSVTSGRADTQYF. The complete variable domain, with remaining parts taken from reference TRBV7-9 and TRBJ2-3, reads DTGVSQNPRHKITKRGQNVTFRCDPISEHNRLYWYRQTLGQGPEFLTYFQNEAQLEKSRLLSDRFSAERPKGSFSTLEIQRTEQGDSAMYLCASSVTSGRADTQYFGPGTRLTVL.

Ten or more counts support this clonotype. The chain uses TRBV28 and TRBJ1-5; tentative D call: TRBD1 (6 bases). Per the germline V gene, CDR1 is MDHEN and CDR2 is SYDVKM. CDR3 length: 14 amino acids. V dropped 8 bases and J dropped 4 bases, with 15 bases sitting between them. The CDR3 spells CASRGTHTNQPQHF. The CDR3 nucleotides read TGTGCCAGCCGAGGGACACACACAAATCAGCCCCAGCATTTT.

This clonotype showed up just a few times. The J gene is TRBJ2-7, the V gene TRBV30; weak D call: TRBD1 (7 bases). V was cut by 5 bases and J by 4 bases, with 21 bases left in between. The germline V gene encodes CDR1 GTSNPN and CDR2 SVGIG (reference sequence). There are 15 residues in the CDR3. DNA of the CDR3: TGTGCCTGGGGGGGGAAGGGGGCCCAGGATTACGAGCAGTACTTC. This encodes CAWGGKGAQDYEQYF.

The genes are TRBV7-2 and TRBJ2-7, with D unclear. The ends were cut back, 5 bases at V and 2 bases at J, with 10 bases in the middle. Germline V gene data show CDR1 as SGHTA and CDR2 as FQGNSA. CDR3 length equals 13 residues. The CDR3, as DNA: TGTGCCAGCAGCAGGATCGGCGCCTACGAGCAGTACTTC. Protein product: CASSRIGAYEQYF.

This clonotype has at least ten counts. V and J are TRBV10-1 and TRBJ2-7; no clear D gene. This CDR3 spans 14 amino acids. V lost 2 bases, J lost 0 bases, and 8 bases lay in between. In germline, CDR1 is WNHNN, CDR2 SYGVQD (reference sequence). The CDR3 loop reads CASSETLNSYEQYF. The CDR3 nucleotides read TGCGCCAGCAGTGAGACGTTAAACTCCTACGAGCAGTACTTC.

At least ten counts were recorded for this clonotype. The V call is TRBV7-2, the J call TRBJ2-1, with D perhaps TRBD2 (7 bases). The CDR3 has 14 amino acids. Between the trimmed V and J ends, which lost 5 bases and 5 bases, there was a span of 13 bases. CDR1 and CDR2 from the germline V gene are SGHTA and FQGNSA. CDR3 sequence reads: CASSRGAGHNEQFF. CDR3 in DNA: TGTGCCAGCAGCCGGGGGGCGGGGCACAATGAGCAGTTCTTC.

The chain couples TRBV5-1 to TRBJ2-1; D is uncertain. Trimming cost V 1 base and J 5 bases, with 4 bases left between them. This CDR3 contains 12 residues. Looked up from germline, CDR1 is SGHRS and CDR2 is YFSETQ. The CDR3 here is CASSLMDNEQFF. The CDR3 region has the DNA TGCGCCAGCAGCTTGATGGACAATGAGCAGTTCTTC.

This chain uses TRBV18 with TRBJ2-1; D is unclear. The length of the CDR3 is 11 residues. The germline V gene has CDR1 KGHSH and CDR2 LQKENI. V was shortened by 2 bases and J by 8 bases, with 4 bases between the two germline ends. The CDR3 DNA follows: TGTGCCAGCTCACCAGTGGATGAGCAGTTCTTC. Protein product: CASSPVDEQFF.

V usage is TRBV7-2 and J usage is TRBJ2-3; D uncertain. Germline CDR1 reads SGHTA; CDR2 reads FQGNSA. The CDR3 runs 14 residues. The germline V and J ends were trimmed by 3 bases and 0 bases, with 7 bases remaining between them. As DNA, the CDR3 is TGTGCCAGCAGCTTGAGAGGTAGCACAGATACGCAGTATTTT. This encodes CASSLRGSTDTQYF.

The V gene is TRBV11-2, the J gene TRBJ2-4, with a weak D call TRBD1 (6 bases). CDR1 and CDR2 from the germline V gene are SGHAT and FQNNGV. CDR3 length: 15 residues. V lost 5 bases and J 7 bases, leaving 18 bases between the germline ends. CDR3 in amino acids: CASSLQTGLVNIQYF. CDR3 DNA: TGTGCCAGCAGCCTTCAGACAGGCCTCGTTAACATTCAGTACTTC.

This clonotype was counted between two and nine times. CDR3 loop: CASTPSGDYNEQFF. The DNA for the CDR3 is TGTGCCAGCACCCCTAGCGGGGATTACAATGAGCAGTTCTTC. This chain uses TRBV25-1 with TRBJ2-1; 9 bases align to TRBD2. Germline CDR1 reads MGHDK; CDR2 reads SYGVNS. The CDR3 length is 14 residues. The V and J ends lost 7 bases and 4 bases, in that order; junction bases with no gene match: 5.